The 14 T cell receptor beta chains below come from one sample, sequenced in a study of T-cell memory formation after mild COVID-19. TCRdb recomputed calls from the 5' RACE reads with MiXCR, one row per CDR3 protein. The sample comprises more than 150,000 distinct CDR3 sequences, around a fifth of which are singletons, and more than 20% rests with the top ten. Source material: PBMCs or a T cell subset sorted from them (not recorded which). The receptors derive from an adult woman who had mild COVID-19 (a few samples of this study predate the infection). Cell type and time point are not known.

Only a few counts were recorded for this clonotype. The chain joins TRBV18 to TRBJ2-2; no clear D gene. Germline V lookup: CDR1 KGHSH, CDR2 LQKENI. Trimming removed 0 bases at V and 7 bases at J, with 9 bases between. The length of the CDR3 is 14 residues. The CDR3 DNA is TGTGCCAGCTCACCACCGACCCTGCGCGGGGAGCTGTTTTTT. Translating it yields CASSPPTLRGELFF.

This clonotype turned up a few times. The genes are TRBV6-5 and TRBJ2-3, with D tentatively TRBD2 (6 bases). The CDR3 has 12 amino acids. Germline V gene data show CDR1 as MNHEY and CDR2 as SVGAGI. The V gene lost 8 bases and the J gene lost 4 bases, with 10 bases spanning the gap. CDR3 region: CASGRKSDTQYF. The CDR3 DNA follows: TGTGCCAGCGGGAGGAAGTCAGATACGCAGTATTTT.

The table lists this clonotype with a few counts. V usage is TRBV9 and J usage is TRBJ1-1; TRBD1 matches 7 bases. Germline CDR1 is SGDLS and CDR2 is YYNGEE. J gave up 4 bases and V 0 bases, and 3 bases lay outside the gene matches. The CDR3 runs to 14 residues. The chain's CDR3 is CASSVEYRGTEAFF. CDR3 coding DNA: TGTGCCAGCAGCGTAGAGTACAGGGGCACTGAAGCTTTCTTT.

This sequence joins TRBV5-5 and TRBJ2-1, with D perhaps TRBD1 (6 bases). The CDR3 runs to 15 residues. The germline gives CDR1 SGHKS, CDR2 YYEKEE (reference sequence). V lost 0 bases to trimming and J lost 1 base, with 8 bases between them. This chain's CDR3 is CASSLDRVSYNEQFF. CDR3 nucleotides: TGTGCCAGCAGCTTGGACAGGGTTTCCTACAATGAGCAGTTCTTC.

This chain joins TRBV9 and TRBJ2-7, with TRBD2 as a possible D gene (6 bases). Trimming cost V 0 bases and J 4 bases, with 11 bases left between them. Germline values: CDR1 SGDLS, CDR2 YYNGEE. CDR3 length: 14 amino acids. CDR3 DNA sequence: TGTGCCAGCAGCGTAGGGGGCGGGGTGTACGAGCAGTACTTC. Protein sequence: CASSVGGGVYEQYF.

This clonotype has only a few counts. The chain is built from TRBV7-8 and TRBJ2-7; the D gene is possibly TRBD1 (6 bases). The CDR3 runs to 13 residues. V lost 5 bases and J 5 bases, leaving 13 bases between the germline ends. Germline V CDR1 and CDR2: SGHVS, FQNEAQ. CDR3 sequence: CASSPSWGHEQYF. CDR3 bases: TGTGCCAGCAGCCCCTCCTGGGGGCACGAGCAGTACTTC.

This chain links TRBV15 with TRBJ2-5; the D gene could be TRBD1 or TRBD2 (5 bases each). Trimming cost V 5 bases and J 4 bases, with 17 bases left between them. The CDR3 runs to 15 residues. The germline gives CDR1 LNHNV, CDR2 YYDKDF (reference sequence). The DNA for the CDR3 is TGTGCCACCAGCCGAACTAGGGGATCGGGAGAGACCCAGTACTTC. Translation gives CATSRTRGSGETQYF.

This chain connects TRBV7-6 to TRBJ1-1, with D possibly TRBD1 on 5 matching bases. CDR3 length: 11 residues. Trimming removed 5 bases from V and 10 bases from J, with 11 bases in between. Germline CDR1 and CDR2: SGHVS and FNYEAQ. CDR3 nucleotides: TGTGCCAGCAGCCACGGGACGGCAGCTTTCTTT. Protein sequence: CASSHGTAAFF.

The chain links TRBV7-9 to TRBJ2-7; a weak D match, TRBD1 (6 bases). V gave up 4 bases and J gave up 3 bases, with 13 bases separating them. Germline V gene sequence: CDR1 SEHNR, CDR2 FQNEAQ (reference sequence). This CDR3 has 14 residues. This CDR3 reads CASSSTGQSYEQYF. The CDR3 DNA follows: TGTGCCAGCAGCTCGACCGGACAGAGCTACGAGCAGTACTTC.

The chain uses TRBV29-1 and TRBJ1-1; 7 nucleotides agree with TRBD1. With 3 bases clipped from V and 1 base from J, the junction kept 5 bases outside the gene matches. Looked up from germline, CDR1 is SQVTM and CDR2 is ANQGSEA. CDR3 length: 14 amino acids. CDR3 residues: CSVDVGTANTEAFF. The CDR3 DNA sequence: TGCAGCGTTGATGTGGGGACAGCGAACACTGAAGCTTTCTTT.

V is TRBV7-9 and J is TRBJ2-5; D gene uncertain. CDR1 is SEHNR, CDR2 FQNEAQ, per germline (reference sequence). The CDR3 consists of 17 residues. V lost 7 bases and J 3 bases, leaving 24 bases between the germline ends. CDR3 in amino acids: CASNQGRRSPWEETQYF. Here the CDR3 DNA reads TGTGCCAGCAACCAAGGACGGCGGTCCCCGTGGGAAGAGACCCAGTACTTC.

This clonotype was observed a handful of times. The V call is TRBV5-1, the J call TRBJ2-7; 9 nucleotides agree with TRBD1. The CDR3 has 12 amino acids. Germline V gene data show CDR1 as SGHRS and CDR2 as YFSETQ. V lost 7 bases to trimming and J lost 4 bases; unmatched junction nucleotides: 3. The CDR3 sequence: CASRQGGYEQYF. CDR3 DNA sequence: TGCGCCAGCCGACAGGGGGGGTACGAGCAGTACTTC.

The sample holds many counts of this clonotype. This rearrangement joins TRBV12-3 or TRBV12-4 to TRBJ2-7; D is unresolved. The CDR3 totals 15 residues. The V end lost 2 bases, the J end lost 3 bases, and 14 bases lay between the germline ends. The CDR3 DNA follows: TGTGCCAGCAGTTTATCATCCAGCAGCATCTACGAGCAGTACTTC. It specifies CASSLSSSSIYEQYF.

CDR3 nucleotide sequence: TGCAGTGCTAGAGATCCGGGACAGTTGGGGACCCAGTACTTC. Its protein is CSARDPGQLGTQYF. V and J are TRBV20-1 and TRBJ2-5; 7 bases map to TRBD1. CDR1 and CDR2 (germline): DFQATT, SNEGSKA (reference sequence). CDR3 size: 14 residues. V was clipped by 0 bases and J by 7 bases; unmatched bases: 8.